The 12 T cell receptor beta chains in this list originate from one sample, sequenced in a study of T-cell reconstitution after alpha-beta-depleted transplantation in children. Preparing the TCRbeta library involved the use of unique molecular identifiers. From the PCR reads, TCRdb called clonotypes with MiXCR, one entry per CDR3 protein. The data show roughly 670,000 distinct CDR3 sequences, about an eighth seen once. The material was PBMCs, obtained before TCRalphabeta/CD19-depleted stem cell transplant. The receptors stem from a girl aged 2 to 10 with congenital amegakaryocytic thrombocytopenia, due to receive a stem cell transplant.

Many counts were recorded for this clonotype. The V gene is TRBV11-2, the J gene TRBJ2-1; D not certain. V was clipped by 5 bases and J by 7 bases, with 3 bases between them. From germline, CDR1 is SGHAT and CDR2 FQNNGV. The CDR3 extends over 10 amino acids. CDR3 amino acids: CASSANEQFF. In nucleotides, the CDR3 is TGTGCCAGCAGCGCAAATGAGCAGTTCTTC.

This clonotype was recorded many times. One end of the junction fails to match germline, which may point to a read error. The V and J genes are TRBV20-1 and TRBJ2-1; TRBD2 aligns across 11 bases. The CDR3 contains 14 residues. Germline V gene lookup returns CDR1 DFQATT and CDR2 SNEGSKA (reference sequence). CDR3 DNA: TGCAGTGCCAGAGGCCTAGCGGGAGGTTATGAGCAGTTCTTC. Amino acid sequence: CSARGLAGGYEQFF.

This clonotype occurred a few times. The chain combines TRBV7-9 with TRBJ1-2; D gene uncertain. The CDR3 loop spans 12 amino acids. CDR1 is SEHNR, CDR2 FQNEAQ, per germline (reference sequence). The V and J ends lost 1 base and 9 bases respectively, with 9 bases between them. The CDR3, as DNA: TGTGCCAGCAGCTTAGACCGTGAAAGCTACACCTTC. Translation: CASSLDRESYTF.

This clonotype occurred a few times. Here the CDR3 reads CASSFLSAGGGTGELFF. CDR3 DNA: TGTGCCAGCAGTTTCTTGTCAGCGGGAGGTGGGACCGGGGAGCTGTTTTTT. This sequence joins TRBV27 and TRBJ2-2; 9 bases fit TRBD2. CDR3 size: 17 residues. V was pared by 3 bases and J by 5 bases, with 10 bases of the junction left unmatched. Germline CDR1 MNHEY, CDR2 SMNVEV (reference sequence).

This chain joins TRBV12-3 or TRBV12-4 and TRBJ2-5; 10 nucleotides align to TRBD2. This CDR3 spans 13 amino acids. J was trimmed by 5 bases and V by 6 bases; bases with no gene match: 3. CDR3 nucleotide sequence: TGTGCCAGCAGACTAGCGGGGCGGGAGACCCAGTACTTC. Translated: CASRLAGRETQYF.

This clonotype was seen only a few times. The chain recombines TRBV27 with TRBJ1-5; 7 positions agree with TRBD1. Germline V gene lookup returns CDR1 MNHEY and CDR2 SMNVEV (reference sequence). V shed 2 bases, J shed 4 bases, and the junction held 8 bases outside the gene matches. CDR3 length equals 16 residues. The CDR3, as DNA: TGTGCCAGCAGTTTAACAGGGGCGTTAGGAAATCAGCCCCAGCATTTT. Its protein product is CASSLTGALGNQPQHF.

This clonotype was recorded at least ten times. This CDR3 is CASSLGPRDEQFF. CDR3 in DNA: TGTGCCAGCTCACTCGGCCCTAGGGATGAGCAGTTCTTC. The gene calls are TRBV18 and TRBJ2-1; D unresolved. CDR1 and CDR2 (germline): KGHSH, LQKENI. The CDR3 consists of 13 residues. Trimming removed 4 bases at V and 8 bases at J, with 12 bases between. The whole variable domain, filled in from reference TRBV18 and TRBJ2-1, reads NAGVMQNPRHLVRRRGQEARLRCSPMKGHSHVYWYRQLPEEGLKFMVYLQKENIIDESGMPKERFSAEFPKEGPSILRIQQVVRGDSAAYFCASSLGPRDEQFFGPGTRLTVL.

The chain links TRBV5-1 to TRBJ2-3; tentative D call: TRBD2 (5 bases). Trimming cost V 0 bases and J 1 base, with 12 bases left between them. The germline V gene encodes CDR1 SGHRS and CDR2 YFSETQ. The CDR3 totals 16 residues. CDR3 protein: CASSLATGVRTDTQYF. Here the CDR3 DNA reads TGCGCCAGCAGCTTGGCGACCGGGGTTCGCACAGATACGCAGTATTTT.

This clonotype was seen a few times. V gene TRBV15 combines with J gene TRBJ2-5; possibly TRBD2 for D (5 bases). Germline V lookup: CDR1 LNHNV, CDR2 YYDKDF (reference sequence). Trimming pared 4 bases from V and 1 base from J, leaving 16 bases between. This CDR3 contains 16 residues. The CDR3 nucleotides read TGTGCCACCAGCACCCAATATCGAGGAGGCCAAGAGACCCAGTACTTC. It encodes CATSTQYRGGQETQYF.

This clonotype was seen repeatedly, ten times or more. The chain uses TRBV11-2 and TRBJ1-1; no reliable D call. The CDR3 extends over 13 amino acids. Trimming removed 0 bases from V and 1 base from J, with 3 bases in between. The germline V gene has CDR1 SGHAT and CDR2 FQNNGV. CDR3 sequence reads: CASSLERNTEAFF. The CDR3 DNA is TGTGCCAGCAGCTTAGAGCGGAACACTGAAGCTTTCTTT.

This clonotype appeared many times. The chain carries TRBV20-1 and TRBJ2-1; 7 bases are shared with TRBD2. After removal of 1 base from V and 4 bases from J, the junction contained 7 bases not matched to a gene. Germline V gene sequence: CDR1 DFQATT, CDR2 SNEGSKA (reference sequence). This CDR3 is built from 15 residues. In DNA form, the CDR3 reads TGCAGTGCTAGAGGGGGGGGAGGGGAGTACAATGAGCAGTTCTTC. As protein: CSARGGGGEYNEQFF.

This clonotype was seen many times. The rearrangement uses TRBV19 and TRBJ2-1; 7 bases agree with TRBD1. CDR1 LNHDA and CDR2 SQIVND come from the germline V gene (reference sequence). The CDR3 totals 14 residues. Unmatched junction bases numbered 9, after V lost 7 bases and J lost 6 bases. The CDR3 DNA follows: TGTGCCAGTACCAGGGGGACAGCCCCCAATGAGCAGTTCTTC. It is translated as CASTRGTAPNEQFF.